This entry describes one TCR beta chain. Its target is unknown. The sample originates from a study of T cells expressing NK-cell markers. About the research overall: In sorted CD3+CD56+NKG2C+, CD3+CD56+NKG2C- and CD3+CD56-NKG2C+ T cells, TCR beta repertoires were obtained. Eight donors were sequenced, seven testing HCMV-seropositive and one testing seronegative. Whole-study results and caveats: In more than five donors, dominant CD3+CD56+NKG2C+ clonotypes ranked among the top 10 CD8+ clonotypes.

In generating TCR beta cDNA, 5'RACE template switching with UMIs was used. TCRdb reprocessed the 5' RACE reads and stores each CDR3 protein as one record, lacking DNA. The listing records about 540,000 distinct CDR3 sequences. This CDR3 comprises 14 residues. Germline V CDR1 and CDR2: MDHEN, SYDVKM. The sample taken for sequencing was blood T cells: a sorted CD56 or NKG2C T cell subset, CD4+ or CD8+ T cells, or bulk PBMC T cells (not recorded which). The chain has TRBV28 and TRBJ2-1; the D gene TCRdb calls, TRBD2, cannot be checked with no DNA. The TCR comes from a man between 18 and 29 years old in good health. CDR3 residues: CASIAETSYNEQFF. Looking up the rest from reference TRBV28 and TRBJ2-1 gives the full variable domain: DVKVTQSSRYLVKRTGEKVFLECVQDMDHENMFWYRQDPGLGLRLIYFSYDVKMKEKGDIPEGYSVSREKKERFSLILESASTNQTSMYLCASIAETSYNEQFFGPGTRLTVL.